Below are 19 T cell receptor beta chains sequenced from a single sample in a study of T-cell reconstitution after alpha-beta-depleted transplantation in children. Unique molecular identifiers were used to barcode this TCRbeta library. Each CDR3 protein is one row after TCRdb ran MiXCR on the PCR reads. There are 500,000 to 600,000 distinct CDR3 sequences in the sample; around 18% occur only once, and 3.3% lies in the top ten. The source material was PBMCs from the stem cell graft donor, sampled from the stem cell graft. The receptors shown here come from a human donor who donated a stem cell graft to a child with acute lymphoblastic leukemia.

The CDR3 is CSARDIAGGTGELFF. The DNA of the CDR3 is TGCAGTGCTAGAGATATCGCCGGGGGCACCGGGGAGCTGTTTTTT. The chain carries TRBV20-1 and TRBJ2-2, with a weak D call TRBD2 (6 bases). The CDR3 is 15 amino acids. V was pared by 0 bases and J by 4 bases, with 12 bases between. From germline, CDR1 is DFQATT and CDR2 SNEGSKA (reference sequence).

This chain joins TRBV15 and TRBJ1-2; 11 positions match TRBD1. V lost 2 bases and J lost 3; bases outside the gene matches: 5. This CDR3 region has 16 residues. Germline V gives CDR1 LNHNV, CDR2 YYDKDF (reference sequence). The chain's CDR3 is CATSRPGTGGDYGYTF. The CDR3 DNA follows: TGTGCCACCAGCAGACCCGGGACAGGGGGTGACTATGGCTACACCTTC.

The genes are TRBV14 and TRBJ2-1; 8 bases fit TRBD2. The V gene's germline CDR1 is SGHDN and CDR2 FVKESK. The V segment lost 1 base and the J segment 9 bases; nucleotides outside the gene matches: 2. The CDR3 extends over 13 amino acids. The CDR3 region is CASSQGSGTEQFF. The CDR3 DNA follows: TGTGCCAGCAGCCAAGGTAGCGGGACTGAGCAGTTCTTC.

Only a few counts were recorded for this clonotype. This chain uses TRBV20-1 with TRBJ2-1; D is possibly TRBD2 (5 bases). Germline CDR1 and CDR2: DFQATT and SNEGSKA (reference sequence). The CDR3 spans 14 residues. V lost 5 bases to trimming and J lost 0 bases, with 11 bases between them. The CDR3 loop reads CSAWTSSSYNEQFF. The CDR3 coding sequence is TGCAGTGCTTGGACTTCCAGCTCCTACAATGAGCAGTTCTTC.

This chain's CDR3 is CASSLIPRRQAGNQPQHF. As DNA, the CDR3 is TGCGCCAGCAGCTTGATCCCGCGAAGACAGGCGGGCAATCAGCCCCAGCATTTT. The V and J genes are TRBV5-1 and TRBJ1-5; a possible D gene is TRBD1 (6 bases). The CDR3 consists of 18 residues. Trimming shortened V by 1 base and J by 2 bases, and 19 bases separated the two germline ends. Germline values: CDR1 SGHRS, CDR2 YFSETQ.

This clonotype occurred a few times. The rearrangement uses TRBV11-2 and TRBJ2-4; D gene unclear. Trimming left V 1 base short and J 3 bases short, with 13 bases between. The CDR3 is made up of 16 amino acids. Germline CDR1 reads SGHAT; CDR2 reads FQNNGV. CDR3 bases: TGTGCCAGCAGCTTAGGACGCGGTATGGGCAAAAACATTCAGTACTTC. This encodes CASSLGRGMGKNIQYF.

The chain employs TRBV20-1 and TRBJ1-1, with D unresolved. The CDR3 is made up of 17 amino acids. Germline V gene lookup returns CDR1 DFQATT and CDR2 SNEGSKA (reference sequence). The V and J ends lost 0 bases and 5 bases respectively, with 22 bases between them. Here the CDR3 reads CSARDFGGSRYRTEAFF. The CDR3 DNA is TGCAGTGCTAGAGATTTCGGCGGGTCGAGGTATAGGACTGAAGCTTTCTTT.

This clonotype was counted between two and nine times. The V and J genes are TRBV2 and TRBJ2-3; the match to TRBD2 covers 7 bases. J gave up 2 bases and V 8 bases, and 10 bases lay outside the gene matches. This CDR3 region has 15 residues. Germline-derived CDR1 and CDR2 are SNHLY and FYNNEI. The CDR3 nucleotides read TGTGCCAGCGCCCAGCGGGGTGGGGACACAGATACGCAGTATTTT. It specifies CASAQRGGDTDTQYF.

This clonotype came up a few times. This chain links TRBV15 with TRBJ1-5; 9 bases are shared with TRBD1. CDR1 LNHNV and CDR2 YYDKDF come from the germline V gene (reference sequence). Trimming removed 1 base from V and 5 bases from J; junction bases left unmatched: 6. This CDR3 is 16 amino acids long. In nucleotides, the CDR3 is TGTGCCACCAGCAGAGCCCCCGGGACAGGGTATCAGCCCCAGCATTTT. Amino acid sequence: CATSRAPGTGYQPQHF.

The chain employs TRBV5-1 and TRBJ2-1, with TRBD2 matching over 9 bases. The CDR3 spans 17 residues. Trimming removed 0 bases from V and 2 bases from J; junction bases left unmatched: 6. Germline assignment: CDR1 SGHRS and CDR2 YFSETQ. CDR3 sequence reads: CASSLVTAGGAYNEQFF. DNA of the CDR3: TGCGCCAGCAGCTTGGTAACAGCGGGGGGAGCCTACAATGAGCAGTTCTTC. Variable domain in full (rest from reference TRBV5-1 and TRBJ2-1): KAGVTQTPRYLIKTRGQQVTLSCSPISGHRSVSWYQQTPGQGLQFLFEYFSETQRNKGNFPGRFSGRQFSNSRSEMNVSTLELGDSALYLCASSLVTAGGAYNEQFFGPGTRLTVL.

In its sample, this clonotype was seen a few times. CDR3 sequence: CASSETSEEDTQYF. CDR3 nucleotides: TGCGCCAGCAGTGAGACTAGCGAGGAAGATACGCAGTATTTT. The genes are TRBV10-2 and TRBJ2-3; 7 positions agree with TRBD2. Trimming took 2 bases from V and 5 from J; bases not matched to a gene: 4. Germline V CDR1 and CDR2: WSHSY, SAAADI. The CDR3 is 14 residues long.

This clonotype has only a few counts. Because it lacks the conserved phenylalanine or tryptophan at the end, this CDR3 is likely a read error. It is unclear where the CDR3 begins or ends on the DNA, so no DNA is shown, and the CDR3 is as TCRdb lists it. J is TRBJ2-1 and V is TRBV5-1; the tabulated D call, TRBD1, remains unverified against the DNA. The germline gives CDR1 SGHRS, CDR2 YFSETQ. A total of 13 residues make up the CDR3, ends included. CDR3 amino acids: CASSLVVATGASY.

V and J are TRBV6-5 and TRBJ1-1; D is undetermined. There are 13 residues in the CDR3. V was clipped by 2 bases and J by 2 bases, with 6 bases between them. Germline values: CDR1 MNHEY, CDR2 SVGAGI. The CDR3 DNA reads TGTGCCAGCAGTTACCAGAGCAACACTGAAGCTTTCTTT. It yields the protein CASSYQSNTEAFF.

This clonotype was found a few times. The DNA of the CDR3 is TGCAGTGCCGGACAGGGTTTCGCTGAAGCTTTCTTT. This sequence encodes CSAGQGFAEAFF. The V call is TRBV20-1, the J call TRBJ1-1; 8 nucleotides align to TRBD1. Trimming took 6 bases from V and 6 from J; bases not matched to a gene: 6. The CDR3 extends over 12 amino acids. The germline gives CDR1 DFQATT, CDR2 SNEGSKA (reference sequence).

This clonotype was counted between two and nine times. The gene calls are TRBV7-8 and TRBJ2-7, with 10 bases identical to TRBD2. The V gene's germline CDR1 is SGHVS and CDR2 FQNEAQ. The CDR3 has 14 amino acids. The J segment lost 6 bases and the V segment lost 4 bases, leaving 6 bases of the junction unmatched. CDR3: CASSSLAGVPEQYF. CDR3 nucleotide sequence: TGTGCCAGCAGCTCCCTAGCGGGAGTGCCCGAGCAGTACTTC. Together with reference TRBV7-8 and TRBJ2-7, the CDR3 gives the full variable domain: GAGVSQSPRYKVAKRGQDVALRCDPISGHVSLFWYQQALGQGPEFLTYFQNEAQLDKSGLPSDRFFAERPEGSVSTLKIQRTQQEDSAVYLCASSSLAGVPEQYFGPGTRLTVT.

The chain joins TRBV5-6 to TRBJ2-5; D uncertain. This CDR3 region has 13 residues. CDR1 and CDR2 from the germline V gene are SGHDT and YYEEEE. Trimming left V 4 bases short and J 2 bases short, with 9 bases between. The CDR3 nucleotides are TGTGCCAGCAGCCGAGTGTTACAAGAGACCCAGTACTTC. Translating gives CASSRVLQETQYF.

The gene calls are TRBV5-5 and TRBJ1-5; the D gene is possibly TRBD1 (5 bases). With 0 bases removed from V and 3 bases from J, the gap between germline ends came to 19 bases. Looked up from germline, CDR1 is SGHKS and CDR2 is YYEKEE (reference sequence). This CDR3 region has 18 residues. The CDR3 is CASSLASDPGLTNQPQHF. The CDR3 DNA reads TGTGCCAGCAGCTTGGCTTCAGATCCGGGACTGACCAATCAGCCCCAGCATTTT.

The chain carries TRBV18 and TRBJ1-1; possibly TRBD1 for D (6 bases). The CDR3 spans 15 residues. V dropped 3 bases and J dropped 1 base, with 12 bases sitting between them. Germline V gene data show CDR1 as KGHSH and CDR2 as LQKENI. CDR3 residues: CASSPLGTKNTEAFF. In DNA form, the CDR3 reads TGTGCCAGCTCACCTTTGGGGACAAAGAACACTGAAGCTTTCTTT.

The chain carries TRBV12-3 or TRBV12-4 and TRBJ2-1; no definite D call. V was cut by 3 bases and J by 2 bases, with 8 bases left in between. This CDR3 is 14 amino acids long. This CDR3 is CASSFADTYNEQFF. CDR3 DNA: TGTGCCAGCAGTTTCGCGGATACCTACAATGAGCAGTTCTTC.